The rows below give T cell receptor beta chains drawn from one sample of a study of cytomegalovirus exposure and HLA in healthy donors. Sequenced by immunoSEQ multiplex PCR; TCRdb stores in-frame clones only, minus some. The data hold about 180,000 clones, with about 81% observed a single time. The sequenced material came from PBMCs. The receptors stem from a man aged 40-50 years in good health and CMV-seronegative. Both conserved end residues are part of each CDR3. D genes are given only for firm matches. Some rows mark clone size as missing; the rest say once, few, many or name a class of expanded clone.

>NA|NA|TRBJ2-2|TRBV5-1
CASRRTSTTGELFF
TGCGCCAGCAGGAGGACATCTACCACCGGGGAGCTGTTTTTT
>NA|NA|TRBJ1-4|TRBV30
CAWTRQVRGNEKLFF
TGTGCCTGGACCCGGCAAGTGAGAGGGAACGAAAAACTGTTTTTT
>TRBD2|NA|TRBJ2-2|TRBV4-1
CASSLRTSGRTGELFF
TGCGCCAGCAGCCTTCGGACTAGCGGGCGGACCGGGGAGCTGTTTTTT
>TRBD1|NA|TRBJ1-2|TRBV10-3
CAIRGQSFNYGYTF
TGTGCCATCAGGGGACAGAGTTTTAACTATGGCTACACCTTC
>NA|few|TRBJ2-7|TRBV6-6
CASSYSNSEQYF
TGTGCCAGCAGTTACTCGAATAGCGAGCAGTACTTC
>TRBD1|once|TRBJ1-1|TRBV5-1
CASSLEKGAKEYEAFF
TGCGCCAGCAGCTTGGAGAAGGGGGCGAAGGAGTATGAAGCTTTCTTT
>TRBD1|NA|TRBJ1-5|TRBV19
CASSIRGQGNQPQHF
TGTGCCAGTAGTATAAGGGGACAGGGCAATCAGCCCCAGCATTTT
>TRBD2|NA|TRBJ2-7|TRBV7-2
CASSLAGGLAGVRYEQYF
TGTGCCAGCAGCTTAGCGGGAGGACTAGCGGGAGTCCGGTACGAGCAGTACTTC
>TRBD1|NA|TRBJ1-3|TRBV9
CASSPRTGVNTIYF
TGTGCCAGCAGCCCCAGGACAGGGGTAAACACCATATATTTT
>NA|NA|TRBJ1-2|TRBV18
CASSPATEYGYTF
TGTGCCAGCTCACCAGCCACAGAATATGGCTACACCTTC
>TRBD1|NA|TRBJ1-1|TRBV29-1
CSVDGQGPPEAFF
TGCAGCGTAGACGGACAGGGCCCTCCTGAAGCTTTCTTT
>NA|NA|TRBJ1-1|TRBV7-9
CASSFGVGLGTEAFF
TGTGCCAGCAGCTTCGGTGTGGGGCTAGGCACTGAAGCTTTCTTT
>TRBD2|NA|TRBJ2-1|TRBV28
CASSHPGLAVFGDEQFF
TGTGCCAGCAGCCACCCGGGACTAGCGGTTTTCGGTGATGAGCAGTTCTTC
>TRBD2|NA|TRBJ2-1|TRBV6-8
CACPGDSGRQSVWNEQFF
TGTGCCTGCCCAGGCGACAGCGGGAGACAGTCGGTATGGAATGAGCAGTTCTTC
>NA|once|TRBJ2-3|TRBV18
CASSPPISTDTQYF
TGTGCCAGCTCACCCCCCATTAGCACAGATACGCAGTATTTT
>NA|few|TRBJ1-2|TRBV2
CASSDRGGNYGYTF
TGTGCCAGCAGTGATCGGGGAGGAAACTATGGCTACACCTTC
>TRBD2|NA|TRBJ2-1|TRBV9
CASSVGTSGYNEQFF
TGTGCCAGCAGCGTAGGGACTAGCGGCTACAATGAGCAGTTCTTC
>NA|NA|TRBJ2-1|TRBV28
CASSLLLWSVEQFF
TGTGCCAGCAGTTTATTACTGTGGTCGGTGGAGCAGTTCTTC
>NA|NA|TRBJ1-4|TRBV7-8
CASSGAGDNEKLFF
TGTGCCAGCAGCGGGGCGGGGGATAATGAAAAACTGTTTTTT
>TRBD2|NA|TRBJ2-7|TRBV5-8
CASSLSVGSGDFYEQYF
TGTGCCAGCAGCTTGAGTGTTGGTAGCGGGGATTTCTACGAGCAGTACTTC
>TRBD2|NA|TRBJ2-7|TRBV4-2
CASSQGTSGSNEQYF
TGTGCCAGCAGCCAAGGGACTAGCGGGAGTAACGAGCAGTACTTC
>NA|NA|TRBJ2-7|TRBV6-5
CASRDNRGGSYEQYF
TGTGCCAGCAGAGATAACAGGGGGGGATCCTACGAGCAGTACTTC
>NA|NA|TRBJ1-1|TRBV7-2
CASSLVQGNAFF
TGTGCCAGCAGCTTAGTCCAGGGTAACGCTTTCTTT
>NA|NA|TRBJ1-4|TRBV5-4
CASSPDTTTTNEKLFF
TGTGCCAGCAGCCCCGACACGACGACAACTAATGAAAAACTGTTTTTT
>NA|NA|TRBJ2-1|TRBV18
CASSNHPSLTGTEQFF
TGTGCCAGCTCGAACCACCCGTCCTTAACAGGGACTGAGCAGTTCTTC
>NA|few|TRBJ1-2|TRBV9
CASSVDMRGGGGYTF
TGTGCCAGCAGCGTAGATATGCGGGGGGGTGGGGGCTACACCTTC
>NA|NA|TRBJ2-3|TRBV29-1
CSVGVSGSTDTQYF
TGCAGCGTTGGTGTTAGCGGCAGCACAGATACGCAGTATTTT
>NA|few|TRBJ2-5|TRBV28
CATQRAPNQETQYF
TGTGCCACCCAGCGGGCGCCTAACCAAGAGACCCAGTACTTC
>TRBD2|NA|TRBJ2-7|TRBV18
CASSPSGGPYEQYF
TGTGCCAGCTCACCGTCGGGAGGACCCTACGAGCAGTACTTC
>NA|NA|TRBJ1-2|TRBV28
CASSLIGGGVGGYTF
TGTGCCAGCAGTTTAATAGGTGGCGGGGTTGGAGGCTACACCTTC
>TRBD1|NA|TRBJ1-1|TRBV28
CASSSPRGQGAFVIDTEAFF
TGTGCCAGCAGTTCCCCCCGGGGACAGGGGGCGTTTGTTATCGACACTGAAGCTTTCTTT
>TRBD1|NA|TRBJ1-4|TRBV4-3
CASSQADRGREKLFF
TGCGCCAGCAGCCAAGCGGACAGGGGACGTGAAAAACTGTTTTTT
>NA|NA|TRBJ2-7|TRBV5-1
CASSLRLSSYEQYF
TGCGCCAGCAGCTTAAGACTGAGCTCCTACGAGCAGTACTTC
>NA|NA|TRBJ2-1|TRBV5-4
CASSLVAGNEQFF
TGTGCCAGCAGCTTGGTTGCGGGGAATGAGCAGTTCTTC
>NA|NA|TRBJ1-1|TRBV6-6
CASIRGFPEAFF
TGTGCCAGCATTCGCGGATTCCCAGAAGCTTTCTTT
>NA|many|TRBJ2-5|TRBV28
CASSSPGLRGTQYF
TGTGCCAGCAGTTCCCCCGGCCTCAGAGGGACCCAGTACTTC
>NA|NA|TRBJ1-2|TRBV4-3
CASSSGGKEGYTF
TGCGCCAGCAGTTCGGGAGGGAAAGAGGGCTACACCTTC
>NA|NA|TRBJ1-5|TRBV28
CASSPKGKGARQPQHF
TGTGCCAGCAGTCCCAAGGGCAAGGGAGCGCGGCAGCCCCAGCATTTT
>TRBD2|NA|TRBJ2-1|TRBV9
CASSVARLAGGEQFF
TGTGCCAGCAGCGTAGCTAGGCTAGCGGGGGGGGAGCAGTTCTTC
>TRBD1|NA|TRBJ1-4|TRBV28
CASSLQGRNEKLFF
TGTGCCAGCAGCTTACAGGGGCGTAATGAAAAACTGTTTTTT
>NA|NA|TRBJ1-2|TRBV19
CASSIEVFRGGYGYTF
TGTGCCAGTAGTATAGAGGTATTTCGGGGTGGCTATGGCTACACCTTC
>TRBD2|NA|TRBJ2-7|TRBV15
CATSPSGGSYEQYF
TGTGCCACCAGCCCTAGCGGGGGGTCCTACGAGCAGTACTTC
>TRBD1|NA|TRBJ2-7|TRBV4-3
CASSQGVGTGPYEQYF
TGCGCCAGCAGCCAAGGAGTCGGGACAGGCCCCTACGAGCAGTACTTC
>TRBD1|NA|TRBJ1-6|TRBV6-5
CASSYTWDSNSPLHF
TGTGCCAGCAGTTACACTTGGGACAGCAATTCACCCCTCCACTTT
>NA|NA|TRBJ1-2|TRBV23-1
CASSQLYTGGLIYGYTF
TGCGCCAGCAGTCAATTGTATACCGGGGGGCTGATCTATGGCTACACCTTC
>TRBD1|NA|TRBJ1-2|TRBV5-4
CASSLGGGLGQLYGYTF
TGTGCCAGCAGCTTAGGTGGCGGTCTGGGACAGCTCTATGGCTACACCTTC
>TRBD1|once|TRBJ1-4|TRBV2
CASTDRGLYEKLFF
TGTGCCAGCACAGACAGGGGGCTTTATGAAAAACTGTTTTTT
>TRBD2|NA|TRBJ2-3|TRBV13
CASSSTGGTSGDSTDTQYF
TGTGCCAGCAGCTCCACGGGTGGGACTAGCGGGGATTCCACAGATACGCAGTATTTT
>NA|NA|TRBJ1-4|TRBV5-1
CASSLGYSVEGNEKLFF
TGCGCCAGCAGCTTGGGCTATTCGGTAGAGGGAAATGAAAAACTGTTTTTT
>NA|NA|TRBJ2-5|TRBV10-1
CASNPRDKQNRETQYF
TGCGCCAGCAATCCTCGGGACAAACAAAACCGGGAGACCCAGTACTTC
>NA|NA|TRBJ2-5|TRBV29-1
CSAAPGQGETQYF
TGCAGCGCAGCCCCTGGCCAGGGCGAGACCCAGTACTTC
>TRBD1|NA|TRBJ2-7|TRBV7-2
CASSPQQGVSYEQYF
TGTGCCAGCAGTCCCCAGCAGGGGGTCTCCTACGAGCAGTACTTC
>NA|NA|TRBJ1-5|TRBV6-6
CASSLSGLQPQHF
TGTGCCAGCAGTTTGTCAGGGCTTCAGCCCCAGCATTTT